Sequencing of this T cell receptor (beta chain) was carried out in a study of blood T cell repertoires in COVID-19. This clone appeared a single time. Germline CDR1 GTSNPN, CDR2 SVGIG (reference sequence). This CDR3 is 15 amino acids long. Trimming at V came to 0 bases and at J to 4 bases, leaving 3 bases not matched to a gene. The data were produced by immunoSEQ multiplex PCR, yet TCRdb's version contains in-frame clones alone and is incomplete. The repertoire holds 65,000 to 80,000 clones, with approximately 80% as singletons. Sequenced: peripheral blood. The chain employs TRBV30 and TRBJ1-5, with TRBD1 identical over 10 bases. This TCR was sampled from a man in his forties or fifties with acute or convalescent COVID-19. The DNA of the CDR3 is TGTGCCTGGAGTGTACGGGACAGGGGAAATCAGCCCCAGCATTTT. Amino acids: CAWSVRDRGNQPQHF.